This T cell receptor beta chain is drawn from a study of tumor and adjacent non-tumor tissue in lung cancer. Overall study: Aged roughly 31 to 76 years, patients included 10 men and a handful of women with stage I to III disease.

A modified ARM-PCR protocol with three rounds of nested PCR amplified TCRbeta. TCRdb independently ran MiXCR on the multiplex PCR reads; one entry per CDR3 protein. The sample holds approximately 79,000 distinct CDR3 sequences, roughly 72% seen once. Comment on this clonotype: An end of the junction does not agree with germline; a read error may underlie this.

The CDR3 consists of 13 residues. Germline-derived CDR1 and CDR2 are MGHRA and YSYEKL. The template was RNA from unsorted bulk tissue. This TCR derives from a woman in her thirties or forties with non-small cell lung cancer. Input material: lung tumor tissue. This chain joins TRBV4-1 and TRBJ1-1, with 8 nucleotides matching TRBD1. The CDR3 protein is CASGQGANTEALF. The CDR3 nucleotides are TGCGCCAGCGGCCAGGGGGCTAACACTGAAGCTTTATTT.